This T cell receptor (beta chain) comes out of a study of CD8 T cells in ankylosing spondylitis. With 3 bases removed from V and 4 bases from J, the gap between germline ends came to 13 bases. CDR3 length: 15 residues. Comments on this clonotype: Its antigen is as yet unknown.

Quantitative barcoded 5'-RACE was used to prepare TCR beta libraries. TCRdb used MiXCR to reprocess the 5' RACE reads, holding one entry per CDR3 protein. The sample includes about 840,000 distinct CDR3 sequences, roughly 12% of them seen just once. Study findings and constraints: A motif in TCR beta, a set of fewer than ten highly homologous variants, appeared characteristic of ankylosing spondylitis blood. In reactive arthritis synovial fluid and blood, some motif variants had been reported before.

The origin of this receptor is a male donor with ankylosing spondylitis. V usage is TRBV12-3 or TRBV12-4 and J usage is TRBJ2-1; D is perhaps TRBD1 or TRBD2 (5 bases each). The sequenced sample consisted of blood, either unsorted or a sorted T cell fraction (not recorded which). CDR3: CASSLGRERYNEQFF. CDR3 coding DNA: TGTGCCAGCAGTTTGGGCAGGGAGAGGTACAATGAGCAGTTCTTC.